Sequencing of this T cell receptor beta chain was carried out in a study of shared clonotypes between healthy human individuals. Study-wide results and caveats: Among donors, sharing of clonotypes was expected to be affected by sequencing depth. In having few donors, the study represented limited genetic and exposure-history diversity.

For this clone: Its target is not known.

V gave up 2 bases and J gave up 5 bases, with 11 bases separating them. CDR3 size: 13 residues. Germline lookup yields CDR1 SGDLS and CDR2 YYNGEE. TCRdb's table, derived via immunoSEQ multiplex PCR, lists solely in-frame clones and lacks some. The sample has about 560,000 clones, roughly 72% seen once. Donors were healthy HIV-negative adults without recently reported acute infections or vaccinations. The sample consisted of PBMCs. The TCR originated in a woman aged 40 to 55 in good health. Some clones in this sample may be carry-over from other donors' samples. The V and J genes are TRBV9 and TRBJ2-7; perhaps D is TRBD1 or TRBD2 (6 bases each). CDR3 DNA: TGTGCCAGCAGCGTGGGGGGCTCGGACGAGCAGTACTTC. Its protein product is CASSVGGSDEQYF.